The source of this T cell receptor beta chain is a study of cytomegalovirus exposure and HLA in healthy donors. Trimming took 3 bases from V and 4 from J, leaving 4 bases between them. This CDR3 contains 11 residues. In germline, CDR1 is GTSNPN, CDR2 SVGIG (reference sequence). The PCR used 60 Vbeta and 13 Jbeta primers. This table comes from immunoSEQ multiplex PCR, and its TCRdb copy is limited to in-frame clones, with some not included. Altogether 120,000 or so clones are present, approximately 61% being singletons, with the ten largest covering about 1.6%. The chain employs TRBV30 and TRBJ2-1; D gene uncertain. Sequencing was carried out using PBMCs. The TCR was taken from a man under 40 in good health and CMV-seropositive. CDR3 protein: CAWREYNEQFF. The CDR3 DNA sequence: TGTGCCTGGAGGGAGTACAATGAGCAGTTCTTC.